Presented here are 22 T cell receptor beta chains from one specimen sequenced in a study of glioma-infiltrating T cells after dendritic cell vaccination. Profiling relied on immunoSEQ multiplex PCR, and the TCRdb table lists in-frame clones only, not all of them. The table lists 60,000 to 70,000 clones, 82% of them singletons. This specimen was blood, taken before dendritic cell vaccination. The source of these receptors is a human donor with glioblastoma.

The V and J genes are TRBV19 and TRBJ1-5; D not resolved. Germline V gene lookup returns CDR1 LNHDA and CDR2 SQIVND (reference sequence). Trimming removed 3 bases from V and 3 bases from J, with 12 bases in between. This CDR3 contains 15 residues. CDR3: CASSITATYNQPQHF. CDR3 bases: TGTGCCAGTAGTATTACAGCCACTTACAATCAGCCCCAGCATTTT.

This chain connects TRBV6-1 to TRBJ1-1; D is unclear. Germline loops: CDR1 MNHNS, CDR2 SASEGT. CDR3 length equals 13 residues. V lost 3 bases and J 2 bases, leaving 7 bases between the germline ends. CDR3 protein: CASSERGNTEAFF. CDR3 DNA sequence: TGTGCCAGCAGTGAGCGCGGAAACACTGAAGCTTTCTTT.

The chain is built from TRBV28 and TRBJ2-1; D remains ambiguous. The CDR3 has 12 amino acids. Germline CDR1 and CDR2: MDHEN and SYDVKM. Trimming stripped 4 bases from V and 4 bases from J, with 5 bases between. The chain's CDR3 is CASSSQYNEQFF. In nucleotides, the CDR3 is TGTGCCAGCAGTTCCCAATACAATGAGCAGTTCTTC.

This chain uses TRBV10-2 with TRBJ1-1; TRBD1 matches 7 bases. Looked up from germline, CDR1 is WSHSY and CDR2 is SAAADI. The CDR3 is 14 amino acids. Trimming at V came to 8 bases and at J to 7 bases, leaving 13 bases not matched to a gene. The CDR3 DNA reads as TGCGCCAGCCTCACTCAGGGGTCAGGGGGTGAAGCTTTCTTT. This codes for CASLTQGSGGEAFF.

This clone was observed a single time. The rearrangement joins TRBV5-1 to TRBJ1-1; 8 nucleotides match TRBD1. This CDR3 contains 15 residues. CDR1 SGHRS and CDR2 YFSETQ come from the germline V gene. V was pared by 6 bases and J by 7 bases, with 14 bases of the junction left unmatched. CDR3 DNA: TGCGCCAGCAAGACAGGGGATAGGAGGTCCATTGAAGCTTTCTTT. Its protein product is CASKTGDRRSIEAFF.

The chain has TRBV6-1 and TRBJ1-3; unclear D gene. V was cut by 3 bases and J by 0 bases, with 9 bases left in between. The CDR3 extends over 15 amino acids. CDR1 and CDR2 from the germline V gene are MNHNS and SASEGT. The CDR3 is CASSDYPSSGNTIYF. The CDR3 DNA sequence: TGTGCCAGCAGTGATTATCCTTCCTCTGGAAACACCATATATTTT.

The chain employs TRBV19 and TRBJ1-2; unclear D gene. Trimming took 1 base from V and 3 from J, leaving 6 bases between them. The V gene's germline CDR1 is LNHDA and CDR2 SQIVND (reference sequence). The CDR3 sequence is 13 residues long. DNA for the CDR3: TGTGCCAGTAGTATAGGGAGGGACTATGGCTACACCTTC. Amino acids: CASSIGRDYGYTF.

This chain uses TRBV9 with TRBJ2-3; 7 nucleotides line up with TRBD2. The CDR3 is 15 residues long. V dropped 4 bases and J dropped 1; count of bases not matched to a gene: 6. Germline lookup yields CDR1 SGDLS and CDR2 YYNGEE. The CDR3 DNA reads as TGTGCCAGCAGCTTTAGCGCGGGGGGCACAGATACGCAGTATTTT. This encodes CASSFSAGGTDTQYF.

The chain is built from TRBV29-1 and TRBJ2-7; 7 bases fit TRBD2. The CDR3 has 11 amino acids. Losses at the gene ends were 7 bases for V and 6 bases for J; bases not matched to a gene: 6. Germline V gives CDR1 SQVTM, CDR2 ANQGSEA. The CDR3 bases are TGCAGCGGGGGGGGGATGGGCGAGCAGTACTTC. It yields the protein CSGGGMGEQYF.

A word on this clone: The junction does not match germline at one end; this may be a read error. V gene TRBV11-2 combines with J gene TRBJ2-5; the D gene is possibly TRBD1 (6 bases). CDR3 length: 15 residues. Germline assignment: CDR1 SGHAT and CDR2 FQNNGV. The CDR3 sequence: CASSRGQGHQETQYF. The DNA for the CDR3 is TGTGCCAGCAGCAGGGGACAAGGTCACCAGGAGACCCAGTACTTC.

The CDR3 DNA is TGTGCCTGGAGTCCGGGGAAGGGTGAAGCTTTCTTT. This sequence encodes CAWSPGKGEAFF. The V call is TRBV30, the J call TRBJ1-1, with no clear D. Germline V gives CDR1 GTSNPN, CDR2 SVGIG (reference sequence). The CDR3 is 12 amino acids. Trimming removed 2 bases at V and 7 bases at J, with 11 bases between.

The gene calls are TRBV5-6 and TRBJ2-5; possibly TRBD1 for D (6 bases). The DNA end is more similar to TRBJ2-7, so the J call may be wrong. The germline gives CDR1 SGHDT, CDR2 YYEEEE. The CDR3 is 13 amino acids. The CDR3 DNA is TGTGCCAGCAGCCCGACAGGAATCTACGAGCAGTACTTC. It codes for CASSPTGIYEQYF.

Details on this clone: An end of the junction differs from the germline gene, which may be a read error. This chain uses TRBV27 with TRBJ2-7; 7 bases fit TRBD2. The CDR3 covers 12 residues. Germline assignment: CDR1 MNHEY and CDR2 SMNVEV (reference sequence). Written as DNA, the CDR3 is TGTGCCAGCAGCCCTACCGGGACTAACCTCCGGTTC. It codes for CASSPTGTNLRF.

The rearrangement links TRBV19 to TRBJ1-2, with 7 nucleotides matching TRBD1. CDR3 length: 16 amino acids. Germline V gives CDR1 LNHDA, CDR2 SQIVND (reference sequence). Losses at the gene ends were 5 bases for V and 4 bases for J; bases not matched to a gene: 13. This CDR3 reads CASSPSRAAGGYGYTF. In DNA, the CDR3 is TGTGCCAGTAGTCCCTCGAGAGCTGCAGGGGGCTATGGCTACACCTTC.

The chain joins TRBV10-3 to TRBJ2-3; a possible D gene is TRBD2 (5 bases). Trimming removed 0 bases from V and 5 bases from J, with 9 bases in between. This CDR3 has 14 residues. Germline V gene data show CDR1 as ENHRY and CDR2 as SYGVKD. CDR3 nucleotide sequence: TGTGCCATCAGTGAGTCGACTCGGGGAGATACGCAGTATTTT. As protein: CAISESTRGDTQYF.

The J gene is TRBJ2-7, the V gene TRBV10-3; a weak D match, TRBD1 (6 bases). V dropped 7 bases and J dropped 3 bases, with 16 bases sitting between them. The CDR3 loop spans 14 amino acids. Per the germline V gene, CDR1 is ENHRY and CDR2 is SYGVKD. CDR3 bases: TGTGCCATCACCAATACAGGGAACGGCTACGAGCAGTACTTC. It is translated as CAITNTGNGYEQYF.

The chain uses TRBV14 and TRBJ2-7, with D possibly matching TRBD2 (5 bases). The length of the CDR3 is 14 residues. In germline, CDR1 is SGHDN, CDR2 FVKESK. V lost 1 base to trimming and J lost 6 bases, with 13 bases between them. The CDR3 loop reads CASSQVRGPSEQYF. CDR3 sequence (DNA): TGTGCCAGCAGCCAAGTCCGAGGGCCGTCCGAGCAGTACTTC.

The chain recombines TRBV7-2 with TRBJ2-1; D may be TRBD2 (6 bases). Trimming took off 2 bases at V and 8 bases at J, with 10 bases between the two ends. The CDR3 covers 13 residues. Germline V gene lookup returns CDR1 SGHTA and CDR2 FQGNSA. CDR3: CASSLPGRDEQFF. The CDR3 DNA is TGTGCCAGCAGCTTACCCGGGAGAGATGAGCAGTTCTTC.

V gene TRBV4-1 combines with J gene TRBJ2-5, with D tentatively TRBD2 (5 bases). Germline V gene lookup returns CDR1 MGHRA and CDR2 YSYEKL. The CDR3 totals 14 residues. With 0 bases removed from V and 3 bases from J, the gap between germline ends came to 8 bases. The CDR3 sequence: CASSQEWGEETQYF. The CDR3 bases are TGCGCCAGCAGCCAAGAATGGGGAGAAGAGACCCAGTACTTC.

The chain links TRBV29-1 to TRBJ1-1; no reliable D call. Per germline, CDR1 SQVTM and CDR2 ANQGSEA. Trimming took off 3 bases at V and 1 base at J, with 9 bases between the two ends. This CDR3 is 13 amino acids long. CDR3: CSVDKGGNTEAFF. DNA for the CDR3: TGCAGCGTTGACAAGGGAGGGAACACTGAAGCTTTCTTT. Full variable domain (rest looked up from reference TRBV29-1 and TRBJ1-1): SAVISQKPSRDICQRGTSLTIQCQVDSQVTMMFWYRQQPGQSLTLIATANQGSEATYESGFVIDKFPISRPNLTFSTLTVSNMSPEDSSIYLCSVDKGGNTEAFFGQGTRLTVV.

CDR3 nucleotide sequence: TGTGCCATCAGTAATCCGACAGGGGGTGCGGGGAATGAGCAGTTCTTC. Translated, it gives CAISNPTGGAGNEQFF. The gene calls are TRBV10-3 and TRBJ2-1; 9 bases align to TRBD1. CDR1 and CDR2 (germline): ENHRY, SYGVKD. The CDR3 extends over 16 amino acids. The V gene end was trimmed by 5 bases and the J gene end by 7 bases; junction bases not matched to a gene: 12.

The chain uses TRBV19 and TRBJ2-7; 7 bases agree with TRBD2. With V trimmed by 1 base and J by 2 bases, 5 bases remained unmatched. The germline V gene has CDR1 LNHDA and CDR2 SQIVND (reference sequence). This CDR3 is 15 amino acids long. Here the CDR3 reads CASSIARLAAYEQYF. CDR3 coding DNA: TGTGCCAGTAGTATAGCCCGACTAGCTGCCTACGAGCAGTACTTC.